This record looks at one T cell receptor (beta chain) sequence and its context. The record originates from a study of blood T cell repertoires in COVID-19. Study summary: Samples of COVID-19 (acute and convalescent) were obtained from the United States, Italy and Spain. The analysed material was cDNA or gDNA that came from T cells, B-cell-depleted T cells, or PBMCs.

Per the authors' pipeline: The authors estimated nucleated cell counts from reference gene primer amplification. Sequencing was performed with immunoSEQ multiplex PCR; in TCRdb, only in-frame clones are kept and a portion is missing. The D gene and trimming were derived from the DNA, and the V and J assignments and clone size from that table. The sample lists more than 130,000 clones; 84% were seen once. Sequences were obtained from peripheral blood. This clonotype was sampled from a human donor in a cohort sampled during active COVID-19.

The CDR3 nucleotides read TGTGCCAGCAGTCCCCCCGGGGCGGGAGAGGGGAATGAGCAGTTCTTC. Its translation: CASSPPGAGEGNEQFF. The rearrangement uses TRBV6-2 or TRBV6-3 and TRBJ2-1, with TRBD2 matching 7 bases. The V segment lost 5 bases and the J segment 7 bases; nucleotides outside the gene matches: 14. Germline V gene lookup returns CDR1 MNHEY and CDR2 SVGEGT. This CDR3 region has 16 residues.